This TCR beta chain was sequenced in a study of control samples from healthy donors and cancer patients. Libraries were prepared by immunoSEQ multiplex PCR; TCRdb keeps only in-frame clonotypes and omits some of them. Among about 120,000 clones, more than 90% were seen once, and the ten largest hold 4.5% to 7%. The CDR3 spans 14 residues. The V gene's germline CDR1 is MNHNS and CDR2 SASEGT. V dropped 0 bases and J dropped 10 bases, with 15 bases sitting between them. The rearrangement links TRBV6-1 to TRBJ1-2; D is undetermined. The sequence derives from a man in his late teens or twenties in good health. Sequencing used blood. The chain's CDR3 is CASSEAVQVVDYTF. CDR3 coding DNA: TGTGCCAGCAGTGAAGCGGTCCAGGTAGTTGACTACACCTTC.